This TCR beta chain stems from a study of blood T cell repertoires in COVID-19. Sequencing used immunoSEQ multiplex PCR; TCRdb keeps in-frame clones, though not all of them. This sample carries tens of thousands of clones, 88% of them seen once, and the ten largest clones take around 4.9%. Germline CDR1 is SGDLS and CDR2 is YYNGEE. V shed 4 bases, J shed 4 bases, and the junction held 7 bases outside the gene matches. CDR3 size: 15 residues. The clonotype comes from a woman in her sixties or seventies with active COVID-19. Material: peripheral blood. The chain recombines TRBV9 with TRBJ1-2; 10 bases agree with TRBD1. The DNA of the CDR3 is TGTGCCAGCAGCCCCGCCGGGACAGGGGTCTATGGCTACACCTTC. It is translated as CASSPAGTGVYGYTF.